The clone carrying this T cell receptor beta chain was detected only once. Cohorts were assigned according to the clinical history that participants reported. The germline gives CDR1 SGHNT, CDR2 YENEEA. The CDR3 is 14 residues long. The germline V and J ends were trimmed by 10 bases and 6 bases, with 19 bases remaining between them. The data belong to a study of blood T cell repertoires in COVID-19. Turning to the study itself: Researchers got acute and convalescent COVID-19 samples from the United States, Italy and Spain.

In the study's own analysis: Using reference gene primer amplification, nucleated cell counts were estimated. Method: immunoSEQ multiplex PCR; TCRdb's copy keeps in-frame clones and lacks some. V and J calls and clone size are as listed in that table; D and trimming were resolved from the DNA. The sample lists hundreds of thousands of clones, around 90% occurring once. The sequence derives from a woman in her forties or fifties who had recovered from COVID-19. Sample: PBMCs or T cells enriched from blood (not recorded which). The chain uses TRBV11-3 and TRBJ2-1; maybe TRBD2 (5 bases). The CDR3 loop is CATSNARGCNEQFF. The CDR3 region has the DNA TGTGCCACCTCAAACGCCCGGGGTTGCAATGAGCAGTTCTTC.